Listed here is a single T cell receptor (beta chain). Genes and germline come from the mouse. The CDR3 is cut off 1 residue early in the read; its end comes from the germline J gene. Indicated time point: mouse harvest day 7 after allogeneic transplant. Each mouse received 10^7 T-cell-depleted marrow cells plus 10^6 splenic CD5+ T cells by tail vein. Sequencing used immunoSEQ multiplex PCR; TCRdb keeps in-frame clones, though not all of them. The sample lists about 2,200 clones, roughly three fifths seen once, with 67% in the top ten. The length of the CDR3 is 16 residues. The germline gives CDR1 NSHNY, CDR2 SYGAGN. The trim removed 0 bases at V and 4 bases at J, leaving 7 bases unmatched. The data stem from a study of tissue T cells after allogeneic stem cell transplantation.

The specimen was spleen. The rearrangement uses TRBV13-1 and TRBJ1-5, with TRBD1 matching over 7 bases. This receptor was identified in a female BALB/c mouse given C57BL/6 T cells with graft-versus-host disease after an allogeneic hematopoietic cell transplant. CDR3 residues: CASSDAPGQINQAPLF. The sequenced part of the CDR3 DNA is TGTGCCAGCAGTGATGCCCCGGGACAGATTAACCAGGCTCCGCTT.